These T cell receptor beta chains were read from a single sample in a study of T cell repertoires in cytomegalovirus infection. TCRdb re-called the reads through MiXCR, storing one row per CDR3 protein. The sample shows approximately 990,000 distinct CDR3 sequences, approximately 33% of them seen only once. These receptors' targets are unknown. Sample: cultured CD8+ T cells from PBMCs, taken from culture after CMV antigen stimulation. These receptors all come from a human donor in good health (CMV status not recorded). Some clones in this sample may be carry-over from other donors' samples. CDR3s include the opening cysteine and the closing phenylalanine or tryptophan. D genes are given only for firm matches. Clone size is not always given. Where it is, it says once, few, many or a class for expanded clones.

clone size,V gene,D gene,J gene,CDR3 protein,CDR3 DNA
.,TRBV20-1,TRBD1,TRBJ2-4,CSAPGTELKNIQYF,TGCAGTGCTCCCGGGACAGAACTAAAAAACATTCAGTACTTC
.,TRBV11-2,.,TRBJ2-1,CASSLRERGSSYNEQFF,TGTGCCAGCAGCTTAAGAGAGAGAGGGAGCTCCTACAATGAGCAGTTCTTC
.,TRBV6-6,.,TRBJ1-3,CASSYLGVRRDF,TGTGCCAGCAGTTACTTAGGAGTCCGGAGGGATTTT
.,TRBV2,TRBD1,TRBJ1-2,CASPGQNYGYTF,TGTGCCAGCCCGGGACAGAACTATGGCTACACCTTC
many,TRBV7-2,TRBD2,TRBJ2-2,CASSHSLAGTNTGELFF,TGTGCCAGCAGCCACTCACTAGCGGGGACGAACACCGGGGAGCTGTTTTTT
.,TRBV27,TRBD1,TRBJ1-1,CASSMLGQGVGTEAFF,TGTGCCAGCAGCATGCTTGGACAGGGAGTGGGAACTGAAGCTTTCTTT
few,TRBV7-8,TRBD2,TRBJ2-5,CASSEKLAGPHEAQYF,TGTGCCAGCAGCGAAAAACTAGCGGGGCCCCATGAGGCCCAGTACTTC
.,TRBV6-5,.,TRBJ2-5,CASSYGYGGRETQYF,TGTGCCAGCAGTTACGGCTATGGGGGGCGGGAGACCCAGTACTTC
few,TRBV6-1,.,TRBJ1-2,CASRNREVHYGYTF,TGTGCCAGCAGGAACAGGGAAGTCCACTATGGCTACACCTTC
.,TRBV7-9,.,TRBJ2-7,CASSLDTWEQYF,TGTGCCAGCAGCTTAGATACGTGGGAGCAGTACTTC
.,TRBV6-2/TRBV6-3,.,TRBJ2-5,CASSPGAGPETQYF,TGTGCCAGCAGTCCGGGGGCAGGCCCGGAGACCCAGTACTTC
.,TRBV29-1,TRBD1,TRBJ1-2,CSVEADRLVYGYTF,TGCAGCGTTGAAGCGGACAGGTTGGTTTATGGCTACACCTTC
few,TRBV6-1,TRBD1,TRBJ1-1,CASSMDRGHTEAFF,TGTGCCAGCAGTATGGACAGGGGACACACTGAAGCTTTCTTT
.,TRBV19,.,TRBJ1-1,CASTFLDDRYTEAFF,TGTGCCAGTACGTTCCTCGATGACAGGTACACTGAAGCTTTCTTT
few,TRBV19,.,TRBJ1-1,CAGRAGSNTEAFF,TGTGCCGGGCGGGCAGGGTCGAACACTGAAGCTTTCTTT
once,TRBV28,TRBD1,TRBJ1-1,CASSTTTLDRGPFRTEAFF,TGTGCCAGCAGTACAACTACTTTAGACAGGGGGCCTTTTAGGACTGAAGCTTTCTTT
.,TRBV14,TRBD1,TRBJ2-2,CASSQDYPFFQGAYTGELFF,TGTGCCAGCAGCCAAGATTACCCTTTTTTCCAGGGGGCGTACACCGGGGAGCTGTTTTTT
few,TRBV7-3,.,TRBJ2-3,CASAGAGTDTQYF,TGTGCCAGCGCCGGGGCGGGCACAGATACGCAGTATTTT
.,TRBV20-1,TRBD1,TRBJ1-1,CSAIDRENTEAFF,TGCAGTGCTATTGACAGGGAAAACACTGAAGCTTTCTTT
.,TRBV9,.,TRBJ1-1,CASSVGQLRNTEAFF,TGTGCCAGCAGCGTCGGACAGTTGCGGAACACTGAAGCTTTCTTT
many,TRBV7-6,.,TRBJ2-5,CASSLVLQGFGVETQYF,TGTGCCAGCAGCTTAGTCTTGCAGGGGTTCGGTGTTGAGACCCAGTACTTC
.,TRBV27,.,TRBJ1-1,CASSLAGASTEAFF,TGTGCCAGCAGTTTAGCAGGGGCTAGCACTGAAGCTTTCTTT
many,TRBV7-2,.,TRBJ1-6,CASSARGSYNSPLHF,TGTGCCAGCAGCGCCCGGGGGTCCTATAATTCACCCCTCCACTTT
.,TRBV6-5,.,TRBJ2-1,CAASMWGDEQFF,TGTGCCGCATCTATGTGGGGGGATGAGCAGTTCTTC
few,TRBV6-2/TRBV6-3,.,TRBJ1-1,CASSYQIGVLEAFF,TGTGCCAGCAGTTACCAAATTGGGGTACTTGAAGCTTTCTTT
.,TRBV6-8,.,TRBJ2-4,CASSWGSKNIQYF,TGTGCCAGCAGTTGGGGGTCCAAAAACATTCAGTACTTC
many,TRBV5-1,TRBD1,TRBJ1-1,CASSFRDSNTEAFF,TGCGCCAGCAGCTTCCGGGACAGCAACACTGAAGCTTTCTTT
.,TRBV20-1,.,TRBJ1-1,CSARESGKNTEAFF,TGCAGTGCTAGAGAGAGCGGAAAGAACACTGAAGCTTTCTTT
.,TRBV10-3,TRBD2,TRBJ2-7,CAISEVQPGGYEQYF,TGTGCCATCAGTGAGGTCCAGCCGGGGGGTTACGAGCAGTACTTC
few,TRBV28,.,TRBJ1-2,CASSLSEQNYGYTF,TGTGCCAGCAGTTTATCCGAACAGAACTATGGCTACACCTTC
few,TRBV27,.,TRBJ1-1,CASSLQWGTEAFF,TGTGCCAGCAGCCTACAGTGGGGGACTGAAGCTTTCTTT
.,TRBV4-1,.,TRBJ2-2,CASSQDSLGHGGELFF,TGCGCCAGCAGCCAAGATTCCCTGGGCCATGGGGGGGAGCTGTTTTTT
many,TRBV4-3,TRBD1,TRBJ2-6,CASSDRTGGSGANVLTF,TGCGCCAGCAGCGATAGGACAGGGGGCTCTGGGGCCAACGTCCTGACTTTC
.,TRBV6-2/TRBV6-3,.,TRBJ1-5,CASSVGESRNQPQHF,TGTGCCAGCAGTGTCGGGGAGTCCAGGAATCAGCCCCAGCATTTT
.,TRBV4-3,.,TRBJ2-1,CASSQDYLDSNNEQFF,TGCGCCAGCAGCCAAGATTACCTAGACTCCAACAATGAGCAGTTCTTC
.,TRBV7-6,TRBD1,TRBJ2-7,CASSPGTGEEYF,TGTGCCAGCAGCCCCGGGACAGGGGAAGAGTACTTC
.,TRBV28,.,TRBJ2-1,CASSFTSAEQFF,TGTGCCAGCAGTTTTACCTCCGCCGAGCAGTTCTTC
.,TRBV19,.,TRBJ1-6,CASNTGYYNSPLHF,TGTGCCAGTAATACAGGCTACTATAATTCACCCCTCCACTTT
.,TRBV4-3,TRBD1,TRBJ1-1,CASSPSPGQALNTEAFF,TGCGCCAGCAGCCCATCTCCGGGACAGGCATTGAACACTGAAGCTTTCTTT
few,TRBV2,TRBD2,TRBJ2-7,CASRRQPREYEQYF,TGTGCCAGCAGGCGACAGCCGCGGGAGTACGAGCAGTACTTC
.,TRBV7-3,.,TRBJ2-1,CASSSYTLINEQFF,TGTGCCAGCAGTTCTTATACACTTATCAATGAGCAGTTCTTC
.,TRBV7-2,TRBD2,TRBJ2-4,CASSSPTIGGKNIQYF,TGTGCCAGCAGCTCTCCGACTATCGGGGGGAAAAACATTCAGTACTTC
.,TRBV6-6,.,TRBJ1-1,CASSRRGGWGNITEAFF,TGTGCCAGCAGTCGCCGCGGAGGATGGGGAAACATCACTGAAGCTTTCTTT
.,TRBV11-2,TRBD1,TRBJ1-2,CASSRSQGVYGYTF,TGTGCCAGCAGCCGTTCCCAGGGGGTCTATGGCTACACCTTC
many,TRBV7-8,.,TRBJ1-6,CASSPTLSNSPLHF,TGTGCCAGCAGCCCTACCTTGTCTAATTCACCCCTCCACTTT
.,TRBV6-5,.,TRBJ2-3,CASSYSRTGGPDTQYF,TGTGCCAGCAGTTACTCGAGGACGGGGGGCCCAGATACGCAGTATTTT
few,TRBV11-2,.,TRBJ2-3,CASSLRDRRTDTQYF,TGTGCCAGCAGTCTCCGGGACCGGCGCACCGATACGCAGTATTTT
few,TRBV19,.,TRBJ1-5,CASSIAEARQPQHF,TGTGCCAGTAGTATAGCCGAGGCCAGGCAGCCCCAGCATTTT
.,TRBV12-5,.,TRBJ2-2,CASASGTTITGELFF,TGTGCTAGTGCCTCCGGGACAACGATCACCGGGGAGCTGTTTTTT
many,TRBV7-8,TRBD1,TRBJ2-7,CASSFRDSPYEQYF,TGTGCCAGCAGCTTCCGGGACAGCCCCTACGAGCAGTACTTC
.,TRBV27,TRBD2,TRBJ2-1,CASRLAGGSYNEQFF,TGTGCCAGCAGACTAGCGGGGGGATCCTACAATGAGCAGTTCTTC
few,TRBV5-1,TRBD2,TRBJ2-3,CASFPGLHIGDTQYF,TGCGCCAGCTTCCCGGGACTACATATAGGGGATACGCAGTATTTT
.,TRBV5-1,TRBD2,TRBJ2-3,CASSSDTSGGTDTQYF,TGCGCCAGCAGCTCAGATACTAGCGGGGGCACAGATACGCAGTATTTT
few,TRBV27,TRBD1,TRBJ1-4,CASSLSPGQGSEKLFF,TGTGCCAGCAGTTTATCCCCGGGACAGGGGAGTGAAAAACTGTTTTTT
few,TRBV9,.,TRBJ1-2,CASSGWGYTF,TGTGCCAGTTCCGGATGGGGCTACACCTTC